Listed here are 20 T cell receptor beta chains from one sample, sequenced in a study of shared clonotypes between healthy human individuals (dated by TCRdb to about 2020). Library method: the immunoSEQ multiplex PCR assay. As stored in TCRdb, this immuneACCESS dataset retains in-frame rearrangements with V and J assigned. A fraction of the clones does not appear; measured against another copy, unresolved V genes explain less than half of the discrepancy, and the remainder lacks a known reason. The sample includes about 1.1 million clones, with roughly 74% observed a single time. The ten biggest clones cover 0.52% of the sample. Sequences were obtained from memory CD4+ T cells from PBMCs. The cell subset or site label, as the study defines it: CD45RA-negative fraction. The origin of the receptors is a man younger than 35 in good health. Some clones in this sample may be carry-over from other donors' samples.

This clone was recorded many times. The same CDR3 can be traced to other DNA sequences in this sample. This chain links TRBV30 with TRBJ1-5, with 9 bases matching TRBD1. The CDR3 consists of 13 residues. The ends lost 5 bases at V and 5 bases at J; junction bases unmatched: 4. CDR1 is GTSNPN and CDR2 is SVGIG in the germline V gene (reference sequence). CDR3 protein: CAWGGQGDQPQHF. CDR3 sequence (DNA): TGTGCCTGGGGGGGACAGGGAGATCAGCCCCAGCATTTT.

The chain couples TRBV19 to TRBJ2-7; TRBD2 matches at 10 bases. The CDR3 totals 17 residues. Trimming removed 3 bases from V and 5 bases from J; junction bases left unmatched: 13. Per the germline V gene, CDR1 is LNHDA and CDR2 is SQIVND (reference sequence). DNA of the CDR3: TGTGCCAGTAGTATGGCACTAGCGGGACTGGCGGGGGACGAGCAGTACTTC. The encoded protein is CASSMALAGLAGDEQYF.

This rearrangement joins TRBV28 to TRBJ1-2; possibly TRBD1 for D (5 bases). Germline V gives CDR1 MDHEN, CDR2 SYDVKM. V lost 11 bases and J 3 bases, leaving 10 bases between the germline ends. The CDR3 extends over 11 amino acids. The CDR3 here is CAFGGDYGYTF. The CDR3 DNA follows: TGTGCCTTCGGGGGGGACTATGGCTACACCTTC.

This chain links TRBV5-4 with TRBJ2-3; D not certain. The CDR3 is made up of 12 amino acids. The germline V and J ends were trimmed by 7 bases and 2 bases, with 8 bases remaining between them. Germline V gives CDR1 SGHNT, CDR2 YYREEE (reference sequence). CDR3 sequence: CASHLDTDTQYF. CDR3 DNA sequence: TGTGCCAGCCACCTCGACACAGATACGCAGTATTTT. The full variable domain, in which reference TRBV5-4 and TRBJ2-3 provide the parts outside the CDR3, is ETGVTQSPTHLIKTRGQQVTLRCSSQSGHNTVSWYQQALGQGPQFIFQYYREEENGRGNFPPRFSGLQFPNYSSELNVNALELDDSALYLCASHLDTDTQYFGPGTRLTVL.

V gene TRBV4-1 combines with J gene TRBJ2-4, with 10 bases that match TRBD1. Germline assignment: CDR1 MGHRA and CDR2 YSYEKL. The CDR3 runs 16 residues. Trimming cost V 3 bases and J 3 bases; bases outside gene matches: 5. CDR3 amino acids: CASSQGTGEDKNIQYF. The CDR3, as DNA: TGCGCCAGCAGCCAGGGGACAGGGGAGGACAAAAACATTCAGTACTTC.

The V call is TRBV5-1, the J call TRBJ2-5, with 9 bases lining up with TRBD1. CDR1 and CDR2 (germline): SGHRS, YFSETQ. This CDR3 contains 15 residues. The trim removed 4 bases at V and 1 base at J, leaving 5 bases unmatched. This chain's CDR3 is CASSTGTGFQETQYF. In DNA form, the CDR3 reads TGCGCCAGCAGCACCGGGACAGGGTTCCAAGAGACCCAGTACTTC.

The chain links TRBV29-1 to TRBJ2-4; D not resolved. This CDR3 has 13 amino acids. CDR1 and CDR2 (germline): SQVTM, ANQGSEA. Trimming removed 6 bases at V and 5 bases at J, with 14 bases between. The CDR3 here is CSVADGAQNIQYF. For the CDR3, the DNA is TGCAGCGTAGCTGACGGTGCACAAAACATTCAGTACTTC.

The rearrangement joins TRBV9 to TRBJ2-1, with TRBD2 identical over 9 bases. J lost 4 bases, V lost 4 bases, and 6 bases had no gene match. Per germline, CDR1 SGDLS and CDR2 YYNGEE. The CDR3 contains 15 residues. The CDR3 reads CASSPTSGLYNEQFF. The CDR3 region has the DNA TGTGCCAGCAGCCCTACTAGCGGGCTTTACAATGAGCAGTTCTTC. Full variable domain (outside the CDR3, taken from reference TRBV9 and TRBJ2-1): DSGVTQTPKHLITATGQRVTLRCSPRSGDLSVYWYQQSLDQGLQFLIQYYNGEERAKGNILERFSAQQFPDLHSELNLSSLELGDSALYFCASSPTSGLYNEQFFGPGTRLTVL.

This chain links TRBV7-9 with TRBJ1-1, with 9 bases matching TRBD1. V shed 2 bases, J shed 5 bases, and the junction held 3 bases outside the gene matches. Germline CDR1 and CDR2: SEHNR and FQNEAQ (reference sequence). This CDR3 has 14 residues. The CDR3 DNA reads TGTGCCAGCAGCTTAACACAGGGGGCGACTGAAGCTTTCTTT. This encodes CASSLTQGATEAFF.

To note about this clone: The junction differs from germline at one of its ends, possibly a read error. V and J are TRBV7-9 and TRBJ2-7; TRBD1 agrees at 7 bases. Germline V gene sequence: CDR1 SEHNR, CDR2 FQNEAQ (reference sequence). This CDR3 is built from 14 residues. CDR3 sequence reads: CASSQRTGKYEQYF. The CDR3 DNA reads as TGCGCCAGCAGCCAACGGACAGGAAAATACGAGCAGTACTTC.

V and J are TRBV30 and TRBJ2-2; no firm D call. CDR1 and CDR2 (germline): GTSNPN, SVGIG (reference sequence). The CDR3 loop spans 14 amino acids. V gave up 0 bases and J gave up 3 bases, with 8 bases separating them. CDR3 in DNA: TGTGCCTGGAGTGTACAGTTCGACACCGGGGAGCTGTTTTTT. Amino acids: CAWSVQFDTGELFF.

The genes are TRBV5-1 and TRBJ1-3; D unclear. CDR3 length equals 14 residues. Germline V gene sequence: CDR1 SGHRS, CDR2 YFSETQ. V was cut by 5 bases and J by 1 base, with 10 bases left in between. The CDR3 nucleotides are TGCGCCAGCAGATACGAGGGATCTGGAAACACCATATATTTT. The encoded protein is CASRYEGSGNTIYF.

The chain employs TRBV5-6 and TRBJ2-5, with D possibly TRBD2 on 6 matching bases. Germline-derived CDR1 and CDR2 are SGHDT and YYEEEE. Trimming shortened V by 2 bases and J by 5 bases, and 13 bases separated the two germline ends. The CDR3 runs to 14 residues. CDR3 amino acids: CASSLFVGGETQYF. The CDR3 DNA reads TGTGCCAGCAGCTTATTTGTTGGGGGGGAGACCCAGTACTTC.

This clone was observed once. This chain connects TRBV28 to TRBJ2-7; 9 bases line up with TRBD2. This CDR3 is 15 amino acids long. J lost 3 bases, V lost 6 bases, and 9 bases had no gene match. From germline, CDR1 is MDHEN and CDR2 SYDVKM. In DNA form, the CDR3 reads TGTGCCAGCAGAGGGGGTGGGACTAGCAGCTACGAGCAGTACTTC. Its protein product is CASRGGGTSSYEQYF.

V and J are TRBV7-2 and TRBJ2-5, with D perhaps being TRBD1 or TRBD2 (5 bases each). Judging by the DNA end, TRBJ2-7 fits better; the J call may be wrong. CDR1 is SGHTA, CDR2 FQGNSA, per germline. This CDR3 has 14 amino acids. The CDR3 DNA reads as TGTGCCAGCAGCCCGCAGGGAGTAGCCTACGAGCAGTACTTC. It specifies CASSPQGVAYEQYF.

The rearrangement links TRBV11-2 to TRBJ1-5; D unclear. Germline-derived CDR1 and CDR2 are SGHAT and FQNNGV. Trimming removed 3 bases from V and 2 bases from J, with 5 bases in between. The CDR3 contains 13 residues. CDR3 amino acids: CASSFERNQPQHF. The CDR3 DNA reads TGTGCCAGCAGCTTTGAGCGCAATCAGCCCCAGCATTTT.

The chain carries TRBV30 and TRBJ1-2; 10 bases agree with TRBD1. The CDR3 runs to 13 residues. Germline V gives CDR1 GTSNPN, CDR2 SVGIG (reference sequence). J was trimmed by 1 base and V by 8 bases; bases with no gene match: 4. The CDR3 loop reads CAADRGRNYGYTF. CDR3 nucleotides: TGTGCCGCTGACAGGGGGCGTAACTATGGCTACACCTTC.

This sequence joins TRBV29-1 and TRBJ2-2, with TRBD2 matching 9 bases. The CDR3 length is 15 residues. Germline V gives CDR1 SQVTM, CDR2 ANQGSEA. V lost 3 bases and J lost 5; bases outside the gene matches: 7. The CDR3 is CSVDLGLARTGELFF. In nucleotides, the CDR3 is TGCAGCGTTGACCTCGGACTAGCGAGAACCGGGGAGCTGTTTTTT.

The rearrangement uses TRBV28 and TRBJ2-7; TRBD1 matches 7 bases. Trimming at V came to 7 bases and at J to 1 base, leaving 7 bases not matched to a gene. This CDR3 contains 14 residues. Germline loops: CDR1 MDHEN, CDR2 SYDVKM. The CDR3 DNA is TGTGCCAGCAAAGACTCGGGACAGTCCTACGAGCAGTACTTC. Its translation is CASKDSGQSYEQYF.

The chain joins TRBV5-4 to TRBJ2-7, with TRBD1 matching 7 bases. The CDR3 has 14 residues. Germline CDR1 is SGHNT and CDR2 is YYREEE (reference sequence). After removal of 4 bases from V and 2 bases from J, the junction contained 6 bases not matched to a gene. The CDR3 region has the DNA TGTGCCAGCAGCGATATAGGGACAGCCTACGAGCAGTACTTC. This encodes CASSDIGTAYEQYF.